This TCR beta chain was recorded in a study of breast tumors, draining lymph nodes, adjacent tissues. The CDR3 consists of 15 residues. Germline lookup yields CDR1 MNHEY and CDR2 SVGEGT. This clonotype occurred once. An end of the junction differs from the germline gene, which may be a read error. Axillary draining lymph nodes of breast cancer patients supplied the node samples. TCRdb re-called the multiplex PCR reads with MiXCR, one entry per CDR3 protein. This repertoire shows about 89,000 distinct CDR3 sequences, about 27% found once; its top ten account for 8.1%. The TCR comes from a female donor with breast cancer. Some clones in this sample may be carry-over from other donors' samples. This sequence joins TRBV6-2 or TRBV6-3 and TRBJ1-3; 10 bases are a match to TRBD1. Sequenced material: axillary lymph node tissue. The CDR3 loop is CASSPTGGHGNTMYF. The DNA of the CDR3 is TGTGCCAGCAGTCCGACAGGGGGCCATGGAAACACCATGTATTTT.